This T cell receptor (beta chain) was recovered during a study of blood T cell repertoires in COVID-19. The CDR3 is made up of 15 amino acids. CDR1 and CDR2 (germline): SGHTA, FQGNSA. With 5 bases clipped from V and 2 bases from J, the junction kept 6 bases outside the gene matches. Original analysis: Scientists estimated how many nucleated cells there were by amplifying reference gene primers. Profiled with immunoSEQ multiplex PCR; TCRdb holds only in-frame clones, not every one. The V and J calls and the clone size are those of that table, but D and trimming were determined from the DNA. The table includes 200,000 to 250,000 clones, around 88% detected once.

The sequenced material came from peripheral blood. This rearrangement joins TRBV7-2 to TRBJ1-1, with 9 bases fitting TRBD1. The clonotype was recovered from a woman in her thirties who had recovered from COVID-19. The CDR3 here is CASSPTGGGNTEAFF. CDR3 in DNA: TGTGCCAGCAGCCCGACAGGGGGAGGCAACACTGAAGCTTTCTTT.